These T cell receptor beta chains were read from a single sample in a study of molecular identifiers for immune sequencing clone quantification. MiXCR was run by TCRdb on the PCR reads, yielding one entry per CDR3 protein. This sample has nearly 55,000 distinct CDR3 sequences; 36% occur once, and the top ten carry around 4%. Sequencing was performed on naive CD8+ T cells from blood, with Jurkat cell RNA spiked in. These receptors were collected from a human donor in good health. Some libraries in this study had Jurkat cell RNA spiked in. The CDR3 runs from the conserved cysteine through the conserved F or W. Fields, in order: clone size, V gene, CDR3 protein. Not all rows give a size; the values are once, few, many and, for expanded clones, a class.

many | TRBV6-1 | CASHTDTQYF
few | TRBV13 | CASSTGEGGNTGELFF
few | TRBV4-1 | CASSQVLGALGKNIQYF
. | TRBV20-1 | CSAKVNPYNSPLHF
. | TRBV28 | CASSLRDPRPQHF
few | TRBV4-1 | CASSPQINTDTQYF
. | TRBV6-1 | CASSERVYEQYF
few | TRBV27 | CASSWTSGRLLDEQYF
many | TRBV5-6 | CASSLVPRNFANTGELFF
many | TRBV28 | CASSSPGSPFYEQYF
few | TRBV6-2/TRBV6-3 | CASSTSLAGKRYTQYF
. | TRBV4-1 | CASSQDWLAGGLETQYF
few | TRBV27 | CASSLSPSESSTDTQYF
. | TRBV6-2/TRBV6-3 | CASSLVVGQGHKPQHF
. | TRBV28 | CASSVGGTTDTLYF
many | TRBV6-5 | CASSYSRLNYGYTF
. | TRBV28 | CASGFSADSGSTDTQYF
. | TRBV24-1 | CATSDLTVITGELFF
many | TRBV9 | CASSVGRDRRGSGANVLTF
. | TRBV11-2 | CASSPGTTYEQNF
many | TRBV7-2 | CASSGASGPYEQYF
many | TRBV29-1 | CSVEEGFHYGYTF
. | TRBV6-2/TRBV6-3 | CASSYTSYNEQFF
. | TRBV12-3/TRBV12-4 | CASRPLPQNLNTEAFF
many | TRBV7-2 | CASSHSGRNEQFF
. | TRBV4-1 | CASSQAWGNTGELFF
. | TRBV9 | CASSVGGGRASYEQYF
. | TRBV19 | CASSEGPNTGELIF
. | TRBV20-1 | CSASWPGPSSDNEQFF
. | TRBV13 | CASSPPTDRGIREQFF
. | TRBV28 | CASRLTAWSQPQHF
. | TRBV13 | CASSLVPALNTEAFF
. | TRBV10-3 | CAISETGTDEKLFF
many | TRBV28 | CASSLGSGRGITDTQYF
few | TRBV7-9 | CASSLVGSGGNQPQHF
. | TRBV12-3/TRBV12-4 | CASSLARFPGDF
. | TRBV5-4 | CASSPAGETQYF
many | TRBV5-1 | CASRSLAEQETQYF
many | TRBV20-1 | CSASLWTGELFF
. | TRBV7-9 | CASSLSSGLPKETQYF
few | TRBV28 | CAISSQREVVDTQYF
. | TRBV18 | CASSPFAPLAGDGNEQFF
few | TRBV28 | CASSPPRQGAYEQYF
few | TRBV27 | CASSFLASTDTQYF
many | TRBV28 | CAEGPGLYEQYF
many | TRBV4-2 | CASSPGTSGTDTQYF
few | TRBV7-6 | CASSLEGNTEAFF
many | TRBV10-2 | CASANRYQETQYF
. | TRBV28 | CASRGYSNQPQHF
. | TRBV28 | CASSPFTFEQYF
. | TRBV2 | CASSRTRDRDSYEQYF
. | TRBV5-6 | CASSLPGLAGLTGELFF
. | TRBV20-1 | CSAREAGRGETQYF
. | TRBV27 | CASSLPVSPLNTGELFF
many | TRBV15 | CATSTYLAPNTGELFF
. | TRBV5-3 | CVSSPGQGQETQYF
few | TRBV6-5 | CASKTDQNPYNEQFF
many | TRBV7-9 | CASSGTGELTYEQYF
. | TRBV6-6 | CASSYTGFQETQYF
. | TRBV28 | CASTEGQGGYGELFF